Included here is one TCR beta chain sequence, with context. The clone's antigen remains unknown. Per-base qualities were not stored, and no clone one base away is much larger. TCRbeta CDR3 regions were amplified from genomic DNA using the immunoSEQ Assay, a bias-controlled multiplex PCR. Under the source paper's analysis protocol: Within the assay, amplification of reference gene primers was used to estimate how many nucleated cells each sample contained. To quantify the absolute abundance of each unique TCRbeta CDR3 rearrangement, sequence reads were collapsed and filtered. For each sample, productive Simpson clonality was calculated by taking the square root of Simpson's diversity index across productive rearrangements. This is the immuneACCESS table as TCRdb keeps it, with only in-frame sequences that have V and J called. A part of the clones is gone; compared with another copy, unresolved V genes explain less than half, and the rest is unexplained. The V and J calls and clone size come from that table; D and trimming were worked out from the DNA. The table for this sample lists about 210,000 clones; around 90% of them were counted only once. The top ten hold 1.5% of the sample.

The sample belongs to a study of blood T cell repertoires in COVID-19 (TCRdb year 2020). Regarding the complete study: Samples from collaborators originated in the United States, Italy and Spain and spanned both the acute and convalescent phases of COVID-19. The material from the prospective study consisted of cDNA or gDNA derived from T cells, B-cell-depleted T cells, or PBMCs. Deeply sampled blood TCRbeta repertoires from subjects exposed to, actively infected with, or recovered from COVID-19 were included in the dataset. The sample metadata nearly always contained a de-identified subject ID, COVID-19 status, age in years and sex. The repertoires were made available in a free public database intended to serve as a resource for research on the immune response to SARS-CoV-2. HLA class I and class II types, where available, came from metadata supplied by the sample provider rather than from assay-based typing. Samples came from the ongoing ImmuneRACE study (first 160 participants) plus 1,254 subjects from 6 global collaborators.

Whole blood was collected in K2EDTA tubes by collaborating institutions according to the institutions' own protocols. For TCRbeta analysis, collaborator samples were shipped as frozen whole blood, as isolated PBMCs, or as DNA extracted from either sample type. The germline V end is reduced by 4 bases and the J end by 4 bases; junction bases left unmatched: 8. From cysteine to phenylalanine, the CDR3 is 16 amino acids long. Just the 48-base CDR3 DNA is kept, in frame starting at base 1. CDR1 and CDR2 are drawn from the germline V gene (reference sequence): SGHKS, YYEKEE. Beyond this particular receptor, the publication reports: The amount of clinical and demographic metadata varied by source and participant and was provided uncurated.

The chain links TRBV5-5 with TRBJ1-5, and TRBD1 matches 10 of the central bases. Specimen: peripheral blood. This receptor was identified in a man aged 18 to 29 with active or convalescent COVID-19. The DNA sequence reads TGTGCCAGCAGCGCGGGACAGGGGTTGCCAAATCAGCCCCAGCATTTT. This codes for CASSAGQGLPNQPQHF.